One and the same sample provided the 6 T cell receptor beta chains below, sequenced in a study of T-cell memory formation after mild COVID-19. One entry per CDR3 protein results from TCRdb running MiXCR on the 5' RACE reads. The sample holds 450,000 to 650,000 distinct CDR3 sequences, roughly 18% seen once. Sequencing was carried out using PBMCs or a T cell subset sorted from them (not recorded which). Receptor source: an adult woman who had mild COVID-19 (a few samples of this study predate the infection). Cell type and time point are not known.

This clonotype has more than one count but fewer than ten. This chain links TRBV5-1 with TRBJ2-3; weak D call: TRBD1 (6 bases). This CDR3 is 14 amino acids long. Germline-derived CDR1 and CDR2 are SGHRS and YFSETQ. V dropped 5 bases and J dropped 3 bases, with 13 bases sitting between them. CDR3 DNA sequence: TGCGCCAGCAGTCGAACAGGGATGACAGATACGCAGTATTTT. Its translation is CASSRTGMTDTQYF.

This clonotype occurred a few times. This rearrangement joins TRBV15 to TRBJ2-5, with a possible D match to TRBD1 (6 bases). V gave up 2 bases and J gave up 7 bases, with 17 bases separating them. This CDR3 is built from 15 residues. From germline, CDR1 is LNHNV and CDR2 YYDKDF (reference sequence). CDR3 bases: TGTGCCACCAGCAGAATGGACAGCCCAACCGGGACCCAGTACTTC. Amino acid sequence: CATSRMDSPTGTQYF.

The gene calls are TRBV7-2 and TRBJ1-6; TRBD1 might be the D (5 bases). This CDR3 has 12 amino acids. V was trimmed by 8 bases and J by 15 bases, leaving 17 bases between them. CDR1 is SGHTA, CDR2 FQGNSA, per germline. The CDR3 here is CASSGFGTLLHF. CDR3 in DNA: TGTGCCAGCTCAGGGTTCGGCACACTCCTCCACTTT.

Ten or more counts support this clonotype. The V call is TRBV12-3 or TRBV12-4, the J call TRBJ2-7; 14 bases are a match to TRBD2. The CDR3 has 16 residues. Trimming removed 5 bases from V and 0 bases from J; junction bases left unmatched: 3. DNA for the CDR3: TGTGCCAGCAGTCCGGGACTAGCGGGGGCCTCCTACGAGCAGTACTTC. It yields the protein CASSPGLAGASYEQYF.

The rearrangement links TRBV7-2 to TRBJ1-3; 8 bases match TRBD1. The CDR3 runs 15 residues. J was trimmed by 2 bases and V by 8 bases; bases with no gene match: 8. CDR1 and CDR2 (germline): SGHTA, FQGNSA. CDR3 region: CASRQGSATGNTIYF. For the CDR3, the DNA is TGTGCCAGCCGACAGGGGTCCGCTACTGGAAACACCATATATTTT. The variable domain in full, completed from reference TRBV7-2 and TRBJ1-3, reads GAGVSQSPSNKVTEKGKDVELRCDPISGHTALYWYRQSLGQGLEFLIYFQGNSAPDKSGLPSDRFSAERTGGSVSTLTIQRTQQEDSAVYLCASRQGSATGNTIYFGEGSWLTVV.

The rearrangement links TRBV5-5 to TRBJ1-1; no firm D call. The CDR3 totals 13 residues. V shed 0 bases and J shed 9 bases, with 12 bases lying between them. Germline V gives CDR1 SGHKS, CDR2 YYEKEE (reference sequence). CDR3 sequence reads: CASSLVESVKAFF. The CDR3 coding sequence is TGTGCCAGCAGCTTGGTCGAAAGCGTGAAAGCTTTCTTT.